The text below deals with one TCR beta chain. The data are from a study of blood T cell repertoires in COVID-19. In the study overall: Italy, Spain and the United States were the sources of the convalescent and acute COVID-19 samples. Sample material is recorded as cDNA or gDNA derived from T cells, B-cell-depleted T cells, or PBMCs.

In the authors' methods: Nucleated cell number was recorded as an estimate derived from reference gene primer amplification. The data were produced by immunoSEQ multiplex PCR, yet TCRdb's version contains in-frame clones alone and is incomplete. That table gives V, J and clone size, and the DNA gave D and trimming. Of 250,000 to 300,000 clones in the sample, 85% to 90% are singletons; the top ten hold approximately 12%. Trimming shortened V by 4 bases and J by 0 bases, and 10 bases separated the two germline ends. The CDR3 extends over 14 amino acids. Germline V gene sequence: CDR1 SGHRS, CDR2 YFSETQ. Patients of the Seattle cohort, enrolled during active infection, were followed longitudinally.

This TCR came from a young woman with COVID-19, enrolled during active disease. The sample was peripheral blood. The gene calls are TRBV5-1 and TRBJ1-1; D remains ambiguous. CDR3 region: CASSPRGVNTEAFF. For the CDR3, the DNA is TGCGCCAGCAGCCCCCGGGGAGTGAACACTGAAGCTTTCTTT. Based on the CDR3 plus reference TRBV5-1 and TRBJ1-1, the full variable domain is KAGVTQTPRYLIKTRGQQVTLSCSPISGHRSVSWYQQTPGQGLQFLFEYFSETQRNKGNFPGRFSGRQFSNSRSEMNVSTLELGDSALYLCASSPRGVNTEAFFGQGTRLTVV.